Below are 21 T cell receptor beta chains sequenced from a single sample in a study of blood T cell repertoires in COVID-19. Profiling relied on immunoSEQ multiplex PCR, and the TCRdb table lists in-frame clones only, not all of them. The data hold tens of thousands of clones, with about 81% observed a single time. Material for sequencing was peripheral blood. All receptors come from an older man with acute or convalescent COVID-19.

CDR3 sequence reads: CASTRTTGRGYTF. CDR3 bases: TGTGCCAGCACCCGGACGACAGGGAGAGGCTACACCTTC. The rearrangement uses TRBV12-3 or TRBV12-4 and TRBJ1-2; 7 bases agree with TRBD1. V was clipped by 7 bases and J by 8 bases; unmatched bases: 10. The CDR3 runs to 13 residues.

In this sample, this clone turned up a few times. This chain connects TRBV18 to TRBJ2-7; 9 bases match TRBD1. Germline-derived CDR1 and CDR2 are KGHSH and LQKENI. V lost 0 bases to trimming and J lost 5 bases; unmatched junction nucleotides: 11. This CDR3 spans 17 amino acids. The CDR3 DNA reads as TGTGCCAGCTCACCACCCAATTCCGGACAGGGGACCCACGAGCAGTACTTC. Translating it yields CASSPPNSGQGTHEQYF.

This clone has more than one count but fewer than ten. The V gene is TRBV6-1, the J gene TRBJ1-1; 8 positions agree with TRBD1. There are 15 residues in the CDR3. V lost 0 bases, J lost 5 bases, and 5 bases stayed unmatched. Looked up from germline, CDR1 is MNHNS and CDR2 is SASEGT. The CDR3 coding sequence is TGTGCCAGCAGTGAAGCGCACACAGGGGGAACTGAAGCTTTCTTT. It codes for CASSEAHTGGTEAFF.

The chain employs TRBV19 and TRBJ2-3; D call uncertain. Trimming removed 5 bases at V and 3 bases at J, with 6 bases between. CDR1 is LNHDA and CDR2 is SQIVND in the germline V gene (reference sequence). The CDR3 covers 12 residues. Written as DNA, the CDR3 is TGTGCCAGTAGTCAGCGTACAGATACGCAGTATTTT. Residues: CASSQRTDTQYF.

Only one count was recorded for this clone. V gene TRBV5-1 combines with J gene TRBJ1-3, with 9 bases identical to TRBD1. Trimming removed 4 bases from V and 3 bases from J; junction bases left unmatched: 5. The CDR3 length is 15 residues. CDR1 and CDR2 from the germline V gene are SGHRS and YFSETQ. CDR3 sequence: CASSPGQGNGNTIYF. The CDR3, as DNA: TGCGCCAGCAGCCCGGGACAGGGAAATGGAAACACCATATATTTT.

This sequence joins TRBV28 and TRBJ2-3; perhaps TRBD2 as D (5 bases). From germline, CDR1 is MDHEN and CDR2 SYDVKM. V dropped 8 bases and J dropped 0 bases, with 9 bases sitting between them. This CDR3 is 13 amino acids long. This chain's CDR3 is CASWEPSTDTQYF. The CDR3 coding sequence is TGTGCCAGCTGGGAGCCCAGCACAGATACGCAGTATTTT.

The rearrangement joins TRBV5-1 to TRBJ2-7; TRBD1 aligns across 9 bases. The junction had 7 bases not matched to a gene; V was cut back by 0 bases and J by 6 bases. There are 15 residues in the CDR3. Germline CDR1 is SGHRS and CDR2 is YFSETQ. The CDR3 DNA reads as TGCGCCAGCAGCTTGGTGCCCGGGACAGGGCGCGAGCAGTACTTC. Residues: CASSLVPGTGREQYF.

This clone was counted a few times. The rearrangement links TRBV28 to TRBJ1-5; 9 positions agree with TRBD1. The germline gives CDR1 MDHEN, CDR2 SYDVKM. V lost 5 bases to trimming and J lost 6 bases; unmatched junction nucleotides: 8. CDR3 size: 15 residues. CDR3 nucleotides: TGTGCCAGCAGTCCCGGGACAGGGTTTTTTCAGCCCCAGCATTTT. Protein: CASSPGTGFFQPQHF.

The chain links TRBV7-8 to TRBJ2-2, with 11 bases matching TRBD2. Trimming cost V 2 bases and J 0 bases; bases outside gene matches: 5. This CDR3 has 18 residues. In germline, CDR1 is SGHVS, CDR2 FQNEAQ. CDR3 sequence: CASSLPRLAGSNTGELFF. The CDR3 DNA sequence: TGTGCCAGCAGCTTACCCCGACTAGCGGGATCGAACACCGGGGAGCTGTTTTTT.

The J gene is TRBJ1-4, the V gene TRBV19, with a weak D call TRBD1 (6 bases). From germline, CDR1 is LNHDA and CDR2 SQIVND (reference sequence). The CDR3 spans 13 residues. V lost 10 bases and J 6 bases, leaving 15 bases between the germline ends. The CDR3 loop reads CATAGEYYEKLFF. In DNA, the CDR3 is TGTGCCACGGCAGGGGAATACTATGAAAAACTGTTTTTT. Full variable domain (remainder filled in from reference TRBV19 and TRBJ1-4): DGGITQSPKYLFRKEGQNVTLSCEQNLNHDAMYWYRQDPGQGLRLIYYSQIVNDFQKGDIAEGYSVSREKKESFPLTVTSAQKNPTAFYLCATAGEYYEKLFFGSGTQLSVL.

The chain uses TRBV21-1 and TRBJ2-7; the DNA was not used to check the table's D call, TRBD2. TRBV21-1 represents a pseudogene. The CDR3 sequence is 12 residues long. CDR3 DNA sequence: TGTGCCAGACGACACCCCGGGAGTGAGCAGTACTTC. Translated: CARRHPGSEQYF.

V is TRBV5-1 and J is TRBJ2-1; D is uncertain. CDR3 length equals 17 residues. Trimming cost V 3 bases and J 9 bases, with 25 bases left between them. Germline V gene data show CDR1 as SGHRS and CDR2 as YFSETQ. As DNA, the CDR3 is TGCGCCAGCAGCTCGACTCGAGTGTGGGTGGATTTCGTTGAGCAGTTCTTC. Amino acids: CASSSTRVWVDFVEQFF. Variable domain in full (rest from reference TRBV5-1 and TRBJ2-1): KAGVTQTPRYLIKTRGQQVTLSCSPISGHRSVSWYQQTPGQGLQFLFEYFSETQRNKGNFPGRFSGRQFSNSRSEMNVSTLELGDSALYLCASSSTRVWVDFVEQFFGPGTRLTVL.

The chain uses TRBV5-1 and TRBJ2-2, with D perhaps matching TRBD1 (5 bases). V gave up 4 bases and J gave up 4 bases, with 11 bases separating them. The CDR3 spans 14 residues. CDR1 is SGHRS and CDR2 is YFSETQ in the germline V gene. This CDR3 is CASSIGDSTGELFF. The CDR3 coding sequence is TGCGCCAGCAGCATTGGCGACAGCACCGGGGAGCTGTTTTTT.

The chain employs TRBV5-1 and TRBJ2-1, with 7 bases identical to TRBD2. V gave up 3 bases and J gave up 2 bases; unmatched junction bases: 2. Germline lookup yields CDR1 SGHRS and CDR2 YFSETQ. This CDR3 region has 14 residues. The CDR3 nucleotides read TGCGCCAGCAGCTGGGACTATACCTACAATGAGCAGTTCTTC. This translates into CASSWDYTYNEQFF. The full variable domain, completed using reference TRBV5-1 and TRBJ2-1, is KAGVTQTPRYLIKTRGQQVTLSCSPISGHRSVSWYQQTPGQGLQFLFEYFSETQRNKGNFPGRFSGRQFSNSRSEMNVSTLELGDSALYLCASSWDYTYNEQFFGPGTRLTVL.

The V gene is TRBV4-3, the J gene TRBJ1-2; D gene ambiguous. Between the trimmed V and J ends, which lost 0 bases and 2 bases, there was a span of 7 bases. The CDR3 extends over 14 amino acids. Germline loops: CDR1 LGHNA, CDR2 YSLEER. As DNA, the CDR3 is TGCGCCAGCAGCCAAGAGGTTAGAAACTATGGCTACACCTTC. Translating it yields CASSQEVRNYGYTF.

The chain links TRBV6-1 to TRBJ1-1, with D tentatively TRBD1 (5 bases). Trimming removed 4 bases from V and 4 bases from J, with 19 bases in between. The V gene's germline CDR1 is MNHNS and CDR2 SASEGT. This CDR3 is 16 amino acids long. This CDR3 reads CASSVLRGSLGTEAFF. DNA for the CDR3: TGTGCCAGCAGTGTCCTTAGGGGCAGTCTTGGCACTGAAGCTTTCTTT.

The chain links TRBV2 to TRBJ2-1; unclear D gene. The CDR3 runs 12 residues. The germline V gene has CDR1 SNHLY and CDR2 FYNNEI. The germline V and J ends were trimmed by 2 bases and 13 bases, with 12 bases remaining between them. The CDR3 nucleotides read TGTGCCAGCAGTGAAAGTGGGCAATCCCAGTTCTTC. Amino acid sequence: CASSESGQSQFF.

V and J are TRBV4-1 and TRBJ1-1, with 7 positions matching TRBD1. Germline assignment: CDR1 MGHRA and CDR2 YSYEKL. This CDR3 spans 13 amino acids. V shed 2 bases and J 8 bases; nucleotides not matched to a gene: 5. CDR3 nucleotides: TGCGCCAGCAGCCAACCACCGGGACAGGAAGCTTTCTTT. Amino acid sequence: CASSQPPGQEAFF.

The chain is built from TRBV18 and TRBJ2-1, with D tentatively TRBD1 (6 bases). This CDR3 contains 15 residues. Germline CDR1 is KGHSH and CDR2 is LQKENI. The V and J ends lost 1 base and 6 bases respectively, with 13 bases between them. The CDR3 coding sequence is TGTGCCAGCTCACCACAGGGTGGGGGCGGCAATGAGCAGTTCTTC. This translates into CASSPQGGGGNEQFF.

The chain carries TRBV5-1 and TRBJ1-1; TRBD1 aligns across 9 bases. CDR1 and CDR2 from the germline V gene are SGHRS and YFSETQ. The CDR3 is made up of 18 amino acids. After removal of 0 bases from V and 4 bases from J, the junction contained 13 bases not matched to a gene. CDR3 region: CASSLGITGGVYSTEAFF. The CDR3 coding sequence is TGCGCCAGCAGCTTGGGAATTACAGGGGGCGTCTATAGCACTGAAGCTTTCTTT.

This clone showed up just once. The rearrangement joins TRBV15 to TRBJ2-5; tentative D call: TRBD1 (5 bases). The germline gives CDR1 LNHNV, CDR2 YYDKDF (reference sequence). CDR3 size: 14 residues. Trimming cost V 0 bases and J 2 bases, with 7 bases left between them. CDR3 residues: CATSRDRQQETQYF. DNA of the CDR3: TGTGCCACCAGCAGAGATCGACAGCAAGAGACCCAGTACTTC.